This is a list of T cell receptor beta chains from one sample in a study of blood T cell repertoires in COVID-19. Sequenced by immunoSEQ multiplex PCR; TCRdb stores in-frame clones only, minus some. The sample consists of over 200,000 clones, 70% to 90% of them appearing once. Sequenced input: peripheral blood. The receptors shown here come from a woman between 40 and 50 years old who had recovered from COVID-19. Each CDR3 is given with its conserved first and last residue. The order of the fields is clone size, J gene, V gene, D gene, CDR3 DNA, CDR3 protein. The D gene is left open where the match is weak. Rows give clone size only sometimes, using once, few, many, or a class for an expanded clone.

>.|TRBJ2-7|TRBV9|TRBD1
TGTGCCAGCAGCTCACGGGACAGGGGCCCGGGCGGGCAGTACTTC
CASSSRDRGPGGQYF
>.|TRBJ2-3|TRBV6-5|.
TGTGCCAGCAGGGGGGGAGTCGATACGCAGTATTTT
CASRGGVDTQYF
>.|TRBJ1-2|TRBV11-2|.
TGTGCCAGCAGTCCGGGTCCTTATGGCTACACCTTC
CASSPGPYGYTF
>.|TRBJ2-1|TRBV9|.
TGTGCCAGCAGCGTAGGGGCAGGGGTGGGGAATGAGCAGTTCTTC
CASSVGAGVGNEQFF
>.|TRBJ2-3|TRBV7-2|.
TGTGCCAGCAGCTTAGGGACTCTGGCGACAGATACGCAGTATTTT
CASSLGTLATDTQYF
>.|TRBJ1-2|TRBV30|TRBD1
TGTGCCTGGAGTGTAGTAACAGGGGGCGGTTATGGCTACACCTTC
CAWSVVTGGGYGYTF
>.|TRBJ2-3|TRBV11-2|TRBD1
TGTGCCAGCAGCCCCCTTATGGGACAGGGGTACGGCACAGATACGCAGTATTTT
CASSPLMGQGYGTDTQYF
>.|TRBJ1-5|TRBV7-9|.
TGTGCCAGCGGAGGGGCAGCCGGTAGCAATCAGCCCCAGCATTTT
CASGGAAGSNQPQHF
>.|TRBJ2-7|TRBV7-8|.
TGTGCCAGCGGGGGCCACAGGGAACCCTACGAGCAGTACTTC
CASGGHREPYEQYF
>.|TRBJ2-5|TRBV5-6|.
TGTGCCAGCAGCCCCCTGGGCGGGCAAGAGACCCAGTACTTC
CASSPLGGQETQYF
>.|TRBJ2-3|TRBV7-3|.
TGTGCCAGCAGCTCGGGCGGGTACCCCCTCACAGATACGCAGTATTTT
CASSSGGYPLTDTQYF
>.|TRBJ2-2|TRBV4-3|TRBD2
TGCGCCAGCAGCCAAGAGGGGGGTAGCGGGAGGGCCTTCACCGGGGAGCTGTTTTTT
CASSQEGGSGRAFTGELFF
>.|TRBJ1-1|TRBV19|.
TGTGCCAGTAGTATAGGGGGGGTCACTGAAGCTTTCTTT
CASSIGGVTEAFF
>.|TRBJ2-3|TRBV5-4|TRBD2
TGTGCCAGCAGACCGGGACTAGCGGGAGGGCCGGGCACAGATACGCAGTATTTT
CASRPGLAGGPGTDTQYF
>.|TRBJ1-2|TRBV28|.
TGTGCCAGCACCCCCCGGACAAATCACTATGGCTACACCTTC
CASTPRTNHYGYTF
>.|TRBJ1-4|TRBV3-1/TRBV3-2|.
TGTGCCAGCAGCCAAGTCTGGGGCCGTGAAAAACTGTTTTTT
CASSQVWGREKLFF
>once|TRBJ2-7|TRBV4-3|.
TGCGCCAGCAGCCGCGGGACAGCCCACTACGAGCAGTACTTC
CASSRGTAHYEQYF
>.|TRBJ1-1|TRBV19|.
TGTGCCAGTAGAACGTATGCCGGAGCTCAAGCTTTCTTT
CASRTYAGAQAFF
>.|TRBJ1-2|TRBV10-1|.
TGCGCCGCCGGGGGGAGGGTGGATGGCTACACCTTC
CAAGGRVDGYTF
>.|TRBJ2-2|TRBV6-5|TRBD2
TGTGCCAGCAGTCCGACTAGCGGGAGGAGCGGGGAGCTGTTTTTT
CASSPTSGRSGELFF
>.|TRBJ1-2|TRBV30|TRBD1
TGTGCCTGGACCCGGGGACAGCAAAAACCCTATGGCTACACCTTC
CAWTRGQQKPYGYTF
>.|TRBJ1-5|TRBV3-1/TRBV3-2|.
TGTGCCAGCAATCAAAACCCGGAGATCCGAGAGAATCAGCCCCAGCATTTT
CASNQNPEIRENQPQHF
>.|TRBJ1-2|TRBV3-1/TRBV3-2|.
TGTGCCAGCAGCCAAGCGGGGGGAGCCAACTATGGCTACACCTTC
CASSQAGGANYGYTF
>.|TRBJ2-3|TRBV6-6|TRBD2
TGTGCCAGCAGTTGGGGGGGAGCGGGAGATACGCAGTATTTT
CASSWGGAGDTQYF
>.|TRBJ1-2|TRBV15|TRBD1
TGTGCCACCAGCAGAGAGGGGGCCCCAGGGGGCCTGAACTATGGCTACACCTTC
CATSREGAPGGLNYGYTF
>.|TRBJ2-3|TRBV9|TRBD2
TGTGCCAGCAGCCCTCGACTAGCGGATACCGCGGGTACGCAGTATTTT
CASSPRLADTAGTQYF
>.|TRBJ2-3|TRBV7-9|TRBD1
TGTGCCAGCAGCCGACAGGGGCGGCCAGATACGCAGTATTTT
CASSRQGRPDTQYF
>once|TRBJ1-1|TRBV30|.
TGTGCCTGGGGCCCCGGGTTAGGCACTGAAGCTTTCTTT
CAWGPGLGTEAFF
>.|TRBJ1-2|TRBV7-9|.
TGTGCCAGCAGCTTAGGGCAGAAGAACTATGGCTACACCTTC
CASSLGQKNYGYTF
>.|TRBJ1-5|TRBV19|TRBD1
TGTGCCACCCGGGACAGGGGGGGCAATCAGCCCCAGCATTTT
CATRDRGGNQPQHF
>.|TRBJ2-3|TRBV9|TRBD2
TGTGCCAGCAGCGTAGAAGGGGTTAGCGGGACCACAGATACGCAGTATTTT
CASSVEGVSGTTDTQYF
>.|TRBJ1-6|TRBV30|.
TGTGCCTGGAGTGTAGGGGACAATACAGAACCTTATAATTCACCCCTCCACTTT
CAWSVGDNTEPYNSPLHF
>.|TRBJ2-1|TRBV14|.
TGTGCCAGCAGCCAAGAGGGGGCGCCACTAGCGACCCGCAATGAGCAGTTCTTC
CASSQEGAPLATRNEQFF
>.|TRBJ1-5|TRBV6-2/TRBV6-3|TRBD1
TGTGCCAGCAGCCGAGGGACAGGACTTCAGCCCCAGCATTTT
CASSRGTGLQPQHF
>once|TRBJ1-1|TRBV10-3|TRBD1
TGTGCCATCAGTGACCCGGACAGGGGGATGTTGAACACTGAAGCTTTCTTT
CAISDPDRGMLNTEAFF
>once|TRBJ1-2|TRBV5-4|.
TGTGCCAGCAGGGTGGGGGCAGGAGGCGCTCACCCCCCGAACTATGGCTACACCTTC
CASRVGAGGAHPPNYGYTF
>.|TRBJ2-7|TRBV5-4|TRBD2
TGTGCCAGCAGCCCGACTAGCGCCACCTACGAGCAGTACTTC
CASSPTSATYEQYF
>.|TRBJ1-5|TRBV28|TRBD1
TGTGCCAGCCACGAGGGGGCCAATCAGCCCCAGCATTTT
CASHEGANQPQHF
>.|TRBJ2-1|TRBV4-3|.
TGCGCCAGCAGCCAGGTGAGGGGGTCCTACAATGAGCAGTTCTTC
CASSQVRGSYNEQFF
>.|TRBJ1-5|TRBV7-2|.
TGTGCCACCGGCCTTGGGGGCTTCTGGCCCCAGCATTTT
CATGLGGFWPQHF
>.|TRBJ2-1|TRBV4-2|.
TGTGCCAGCAGCCAAGCCCCGAGGGACAACTACAATGAGCAGTTCTTC
CASSQAPRDNYNEQFF
>.|TRBJ2-7|TRBV5-1|TRBD2
TGCGCCAGCAGCCCGACTGGGGGGGACTCCTACGAGCAGTACTTC
CASSPTGGDSYEQYF
>.|TRBJ2-7|TRBV18|.
TGTGCCAGCTCACCAGGTCGCTACCCCTACGAGCAGTACTTC
CASSPGRYPYEQYF
>.|TRBJ2-1|TRBV7-9|.
TGTGCCAGCAGCTTCCCCGACGGGTATAAGCAGTTCTTC
CASSFPDGYKQFF
>.|TRBJ2-6|TRBV16|.
TGTGCCAGCAGCCCGCGGGGAACTGGGGCCAACGTCCTGACTTTC
CASSPRGTGANVLTF
>.|TRBJ2-7|TRBV7-2|TRBD1
TGTGCCAGCAGCTCTGGACAGGGGGTAACCTACGAGCAGTACTTC
CASSSGQGVTYEQYF
>.|TRBJ1-4|TRBV30|.
TGTGCCTGGAGTGTCGGTGCTAATGAAAAACTGTTTTTT
CAWSVGANEKLFF
>.|TRBJ2-1|TRBV29-1|TRBD2
TGCAGCGTCAGACCCGGGGGGGGGCCTTACAATGAGCAGTTCTTC
CSVRPGGGPYNEQFF
>.|TRBJ1-2|TRBV7-2|.
TGTGCCAGCAGTCAGAGGGCAGGGGACGGCTACACCTTC
CASSQRAGDGYTF
>once|TRBJ2-2|TRBV7-2|TRBD2
TGTGCCAGCCAGGGACTAGCGGCCGGGGGCGGGGAGCTGTTTTTT
CASQGLAAGGGELFF
>.|TRBJ2-2|TRBV18|TRBD2
TGTGCCAGCTCCCGGAGCGGGAGCCAGAACACCGGGGAGCTGTTTTTT
CASSRSGSQNTGELFF
>.|TRBJ2-1|TRBV6-2/TRBV6-3|TRBD2
TGTGCCAGCAGTTCGGGACTAGGGTACAATGAGCAGTTCTTC
CASSSGLGYNEQFF
>.|TRBJ1-5|TRBV28|.
TGTGCCAGCAGTTTCGGCAATCAGCCCCAGCATTTT
CASSFGNQPQHF